Described below is a single TCR beta chain sequence and its context. Its antigen is not known. Produced via immunoSEQ multiplex PCR; TCRdb's table is partial and in-frame only. The sample contains about 110,000 clones, roughly two thirds of which appear only once. The germline V gene has CDR1 MDHEN and CDR2 SYDVKM. This CDR3 has 16 residues. Trimming stripped 6 bases from V and 4 bases from J, with 19 bases between. These data originate in a study of shared clonotypes between healthy human individuals. Study-level background: Aged between 18 and 49, the donors were a couple of women and a few men. The study, taken as a whole, reports: Lower generation probabilities were found for non-shared clonotypes than for those shared by all four donors. Only blood was sampled, and tissue TCR repertoires likely differ from blood ones. Sharing across four donors was highest in naive CD4 (around 5%) and lowest in memory CD8 (roughly 0.4%).

Sequenced input: memory CD8+ T cells sorted from blood. Documented subset: CD45RO+ cells pooled with CCR7-negative TemRA cells. The chain joins TRBV28 to TRBJ1-5, with D unclear. This receptor was taken from a woman aged 25 to 39 in good health. The CDR3 DNA follows: TGTGCCAGCAGCTTAGTCCCCAGCGGGATTAATCAGCCCCAGCATTTT. Its protein is CASSLVPSGINQPQHF.